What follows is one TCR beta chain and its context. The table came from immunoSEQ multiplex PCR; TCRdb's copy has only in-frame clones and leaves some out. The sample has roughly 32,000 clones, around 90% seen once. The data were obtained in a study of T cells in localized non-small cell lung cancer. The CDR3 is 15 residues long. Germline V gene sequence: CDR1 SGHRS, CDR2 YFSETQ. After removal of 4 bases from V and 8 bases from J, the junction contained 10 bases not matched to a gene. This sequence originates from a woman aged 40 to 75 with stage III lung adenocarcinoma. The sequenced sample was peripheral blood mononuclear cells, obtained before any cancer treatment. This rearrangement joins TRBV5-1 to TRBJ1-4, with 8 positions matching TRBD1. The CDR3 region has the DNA TGCGCCAGCAGCCCTCAGGGGGCGGAAGGAGAAAAACTGTTTTTT. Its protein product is CASSPQGAEGEKLFF.